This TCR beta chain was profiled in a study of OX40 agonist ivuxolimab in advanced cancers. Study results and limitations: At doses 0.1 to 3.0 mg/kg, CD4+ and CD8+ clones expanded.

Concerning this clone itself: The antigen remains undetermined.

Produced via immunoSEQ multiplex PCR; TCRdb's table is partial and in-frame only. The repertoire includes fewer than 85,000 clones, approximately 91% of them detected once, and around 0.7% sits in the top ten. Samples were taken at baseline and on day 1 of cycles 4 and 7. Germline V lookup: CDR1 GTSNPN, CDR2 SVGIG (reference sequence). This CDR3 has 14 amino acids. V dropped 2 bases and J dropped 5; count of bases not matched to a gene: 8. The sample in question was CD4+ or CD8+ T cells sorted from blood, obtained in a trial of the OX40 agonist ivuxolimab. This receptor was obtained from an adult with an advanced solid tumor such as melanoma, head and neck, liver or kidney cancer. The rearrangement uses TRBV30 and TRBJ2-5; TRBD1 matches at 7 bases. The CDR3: CAWSPGQAGETQYF. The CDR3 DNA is TGTGCCTGGAGTCCCGGACAGGCCGGGGAGACCCAGTACTTC.